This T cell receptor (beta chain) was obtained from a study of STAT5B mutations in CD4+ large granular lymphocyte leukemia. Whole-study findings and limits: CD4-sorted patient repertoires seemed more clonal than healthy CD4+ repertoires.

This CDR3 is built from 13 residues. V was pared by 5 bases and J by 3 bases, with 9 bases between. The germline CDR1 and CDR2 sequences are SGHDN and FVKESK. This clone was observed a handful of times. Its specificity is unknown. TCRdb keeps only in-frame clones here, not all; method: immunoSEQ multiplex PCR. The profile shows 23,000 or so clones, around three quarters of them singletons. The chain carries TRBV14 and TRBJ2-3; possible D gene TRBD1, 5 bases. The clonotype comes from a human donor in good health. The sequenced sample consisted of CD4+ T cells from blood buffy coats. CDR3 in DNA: TGTGCCAGCAGCTACCAGGGAACAGATACGCAGTATTTT. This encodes CASSYQGTDTQYF.